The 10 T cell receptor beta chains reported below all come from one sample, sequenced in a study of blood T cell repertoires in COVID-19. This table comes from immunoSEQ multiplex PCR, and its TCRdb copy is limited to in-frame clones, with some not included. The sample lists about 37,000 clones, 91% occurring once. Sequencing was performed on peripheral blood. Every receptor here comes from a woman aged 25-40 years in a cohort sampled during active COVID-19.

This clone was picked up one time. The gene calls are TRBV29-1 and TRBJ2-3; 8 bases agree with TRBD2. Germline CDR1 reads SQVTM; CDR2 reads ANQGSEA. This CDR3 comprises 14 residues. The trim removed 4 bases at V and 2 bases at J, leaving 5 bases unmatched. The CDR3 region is CSVVQRENTDTQYF. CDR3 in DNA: TGCAGCGTTGTGCAGCGGGAGAACACAGATACGCAGTATTTT.

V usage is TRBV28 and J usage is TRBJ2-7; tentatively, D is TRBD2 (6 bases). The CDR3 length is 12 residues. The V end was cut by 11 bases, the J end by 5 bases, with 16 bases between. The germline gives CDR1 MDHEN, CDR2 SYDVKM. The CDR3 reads CAASVGSHEQYF. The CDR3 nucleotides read TGTGCCGCTAGCGTCGGGAGCCACGAGCAGTACTTC.

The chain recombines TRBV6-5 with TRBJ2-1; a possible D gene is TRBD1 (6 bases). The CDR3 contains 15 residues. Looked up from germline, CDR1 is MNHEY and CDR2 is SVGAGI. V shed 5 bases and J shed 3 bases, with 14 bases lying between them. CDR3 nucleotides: TGTGCCAGCAGTCGTACAGGGCGGCGCTACAATGAGCAGTTCTTC. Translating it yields CASSRTGRRYNEQFF.

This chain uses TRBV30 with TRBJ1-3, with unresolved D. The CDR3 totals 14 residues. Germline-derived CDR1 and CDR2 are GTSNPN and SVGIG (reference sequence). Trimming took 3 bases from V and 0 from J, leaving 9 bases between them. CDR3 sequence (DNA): TGTGCCTGGAGGCAGGCCAGCTCTGGAAACACCATATATTTT. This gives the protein CAWRQASSGNTIYF. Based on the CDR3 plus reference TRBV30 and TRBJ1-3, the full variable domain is SQTIHQWPATLVQPVGSPLSLECTVEGTSNPNLYWYRQAAGRGLQLLFYSVGIGQISSEVPQNLSASRPQDRQFILSSKKLLLSDSGFYLCAWRQASSGNTIYFGEGSWLTVV.

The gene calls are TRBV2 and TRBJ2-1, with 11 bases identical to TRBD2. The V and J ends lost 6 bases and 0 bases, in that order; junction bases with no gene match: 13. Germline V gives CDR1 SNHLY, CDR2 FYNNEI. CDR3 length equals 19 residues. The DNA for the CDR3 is TGTGCCAGCAGGAACACCGGGACTAGCGGCTTTAGCTCCTACAATGAGCAGTTCTTC. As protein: CASRNTGTSGFSSYNEQFF. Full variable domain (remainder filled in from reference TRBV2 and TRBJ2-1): EPEVTQTPSHQVTQMGQEVILRCVPISNHLYFYWYRQILGQKVEFLVSFYNNEISEKSEIFDDQFSVERPDGSNFTLKIRSTKLEDSAMYFCASRNTGTSGFSSYNEQFFGPGTRLTVL.

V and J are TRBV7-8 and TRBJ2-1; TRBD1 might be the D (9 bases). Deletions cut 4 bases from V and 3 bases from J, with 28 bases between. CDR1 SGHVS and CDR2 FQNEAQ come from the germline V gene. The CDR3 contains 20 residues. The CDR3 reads CASSSPDRGVAGGHYNEQFF. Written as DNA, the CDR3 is TGTGCCAGCAGCTCACCCGACAGGGGGGTGGCGGGAGGTCACTACAATGAGCAGTTCTTC.

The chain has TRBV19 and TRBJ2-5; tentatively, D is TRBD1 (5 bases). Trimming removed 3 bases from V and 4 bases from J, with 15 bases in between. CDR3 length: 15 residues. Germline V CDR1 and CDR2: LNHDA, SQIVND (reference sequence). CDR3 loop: CASSIQGSSVETQYF. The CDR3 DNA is TGTGCCAGTAGTATCCAGGGATCGTCAGTAGAGACCCAGTACTTC.

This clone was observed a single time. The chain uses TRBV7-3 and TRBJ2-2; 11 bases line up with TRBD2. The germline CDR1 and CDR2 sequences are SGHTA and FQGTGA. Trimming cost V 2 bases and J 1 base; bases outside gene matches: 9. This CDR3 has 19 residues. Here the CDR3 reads CASSLSQASGRLNTGELFF. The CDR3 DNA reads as TGTGCCAGCAGCTTATCTCAGGCTAGCGGGAGGTTGAACACCGGGGAGCTGTTTTTT.

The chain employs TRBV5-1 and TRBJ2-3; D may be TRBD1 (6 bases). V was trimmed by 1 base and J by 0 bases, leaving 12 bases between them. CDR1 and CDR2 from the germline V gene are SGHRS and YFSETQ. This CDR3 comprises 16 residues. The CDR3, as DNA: TGCGCCAGCAGCTTGCGACAGGCGGCTAGCACAGATACGCAGTATTTT. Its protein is CASSLRQAASTDTQYF.

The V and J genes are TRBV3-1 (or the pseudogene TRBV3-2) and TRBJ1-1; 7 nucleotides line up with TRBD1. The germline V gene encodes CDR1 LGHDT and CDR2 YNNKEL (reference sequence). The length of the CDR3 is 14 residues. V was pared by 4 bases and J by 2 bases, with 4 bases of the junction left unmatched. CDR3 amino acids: CASSLRDRNTEAFF. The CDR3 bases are TGTGCCAGCAGCCTCCGGGACAGAAACACTGAAGCTTTCTTT.